The present TCR beta chain was sequenced within a study of blood T cell repertoires in COVID-19. Study summary: Spain, Italy and the United States supplied samples that represented acute and convalescent COVID-19.

The CDR3 covers 15 residues. The V gene end was trimmed by 4 bases and the J gene end by 3 bases; junction bases not matched to a gene: 2. Germline-derived CDR1 and CDR2 are WNHNN and SYGVQD (reference sequence). Produced via immunoSEQ multiplex PCR; TCRdb's table is partial and in-frame only. The repertoire holds hundreds of thousands of clones, roughly 88% seen once, with roughly 6.3% in the top ten. The chain carries TRBV10-1 and TRBJ2-3; 12 bases fit TRBD2. Input material: peripheral blood. The sequence was collected from a woman in her thirties with COVID-19, enrolled during active disease. CDR3 residues: CASSVTSGGTDTQYF. In DNA, the CDR3 is TGCGCCAGCAGTGTGACTAGCGGGGGAACAGATACGCAGTATTTT.